This T cell receptor beta chain was sequenced in a study of preoperative IRX-2 immunotherapy in early breast cancer. CDR3 size: 15 residues. Germline-derived CDR1 and CDR2 are MDHEN and SYDVKM. Trimming removed 7 bases from V and 1 base from J; junction bases left unmatched: 10. As to treatment: preoperative locoregional IRX-2 cytokine immunotherapy. This phase Ib study tested locoregional IRX-2 cytokine immunotherapy given before surgery. Data came from immunoSEQ multiplex PCR; TCRdb stores just in-frame clones and leaves some out. The sample holds 55,000 to 70,000 clones; approximately 93% are singletons and the top ten take roughly 1.7%.

The clonotype comes from a human donor with breast cancer. This material was acquired from a patient treated with IRX-2 immunotherapy. The chain carries TRBV28 and TRBJ2-7, with 7 positions matching TRBD1. The CDR3 nucleotides read TGTGCCAGCACCTTGAAGGGGGCTGTATCCTACGAGCAGTACTTC. The encoded protein is CASTLKGAVSYEQYF.